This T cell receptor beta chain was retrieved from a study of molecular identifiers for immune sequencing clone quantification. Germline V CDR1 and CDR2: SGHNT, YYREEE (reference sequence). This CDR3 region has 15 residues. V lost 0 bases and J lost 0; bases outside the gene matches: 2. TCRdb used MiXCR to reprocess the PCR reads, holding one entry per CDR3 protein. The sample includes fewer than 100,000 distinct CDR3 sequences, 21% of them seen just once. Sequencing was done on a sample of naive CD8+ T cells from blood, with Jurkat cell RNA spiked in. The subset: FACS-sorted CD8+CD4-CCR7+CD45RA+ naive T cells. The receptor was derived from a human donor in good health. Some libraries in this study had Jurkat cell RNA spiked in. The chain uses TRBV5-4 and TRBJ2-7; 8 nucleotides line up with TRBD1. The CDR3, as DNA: TGTGCCAGCAGCTTGGGACAGGGGAACTCCTACGAGCAGTACTTC. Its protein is CASSLGQGNSYEQYF.